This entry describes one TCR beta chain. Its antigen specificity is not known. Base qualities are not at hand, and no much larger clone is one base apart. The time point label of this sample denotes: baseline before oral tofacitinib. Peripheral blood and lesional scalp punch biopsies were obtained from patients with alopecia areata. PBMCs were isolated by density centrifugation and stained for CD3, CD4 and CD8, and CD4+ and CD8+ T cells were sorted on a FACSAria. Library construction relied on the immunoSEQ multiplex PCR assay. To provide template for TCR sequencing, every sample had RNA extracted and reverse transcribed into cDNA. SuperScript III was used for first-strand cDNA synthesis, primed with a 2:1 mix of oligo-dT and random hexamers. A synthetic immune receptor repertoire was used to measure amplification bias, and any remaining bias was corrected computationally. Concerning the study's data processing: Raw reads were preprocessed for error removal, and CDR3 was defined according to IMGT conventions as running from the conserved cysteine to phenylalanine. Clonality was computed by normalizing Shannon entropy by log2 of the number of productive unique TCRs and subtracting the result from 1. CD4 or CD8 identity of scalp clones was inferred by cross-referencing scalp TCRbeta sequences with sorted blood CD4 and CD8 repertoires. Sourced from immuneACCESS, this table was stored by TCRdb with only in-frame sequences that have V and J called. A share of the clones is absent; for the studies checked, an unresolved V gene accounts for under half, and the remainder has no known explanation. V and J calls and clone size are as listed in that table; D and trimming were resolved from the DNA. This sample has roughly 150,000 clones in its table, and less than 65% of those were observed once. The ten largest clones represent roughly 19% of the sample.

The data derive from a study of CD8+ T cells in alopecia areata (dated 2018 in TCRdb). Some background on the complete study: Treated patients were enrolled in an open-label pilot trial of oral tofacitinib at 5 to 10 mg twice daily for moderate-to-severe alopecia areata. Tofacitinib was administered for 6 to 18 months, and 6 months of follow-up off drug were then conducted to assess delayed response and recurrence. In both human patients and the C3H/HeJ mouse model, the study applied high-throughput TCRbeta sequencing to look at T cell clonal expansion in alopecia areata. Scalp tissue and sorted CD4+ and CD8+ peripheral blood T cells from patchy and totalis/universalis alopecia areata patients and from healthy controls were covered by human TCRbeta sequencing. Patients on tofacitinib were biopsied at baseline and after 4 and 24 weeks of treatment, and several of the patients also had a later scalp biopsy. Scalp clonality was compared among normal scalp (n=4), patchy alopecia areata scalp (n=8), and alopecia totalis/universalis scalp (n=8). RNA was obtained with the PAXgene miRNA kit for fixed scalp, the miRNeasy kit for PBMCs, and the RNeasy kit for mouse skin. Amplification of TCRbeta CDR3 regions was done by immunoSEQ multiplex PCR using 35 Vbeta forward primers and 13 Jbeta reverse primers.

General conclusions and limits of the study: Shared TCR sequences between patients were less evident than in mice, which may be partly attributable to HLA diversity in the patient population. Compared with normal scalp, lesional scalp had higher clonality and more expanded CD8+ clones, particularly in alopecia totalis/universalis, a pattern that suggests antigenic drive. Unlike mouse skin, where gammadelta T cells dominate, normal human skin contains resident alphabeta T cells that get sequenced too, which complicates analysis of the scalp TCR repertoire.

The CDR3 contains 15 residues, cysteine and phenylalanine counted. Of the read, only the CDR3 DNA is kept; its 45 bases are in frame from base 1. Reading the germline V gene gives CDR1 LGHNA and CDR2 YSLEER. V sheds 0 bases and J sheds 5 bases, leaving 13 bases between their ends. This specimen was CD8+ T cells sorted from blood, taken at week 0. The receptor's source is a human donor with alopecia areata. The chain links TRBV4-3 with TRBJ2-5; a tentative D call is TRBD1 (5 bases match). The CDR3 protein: CASSQDQGRGETQYF. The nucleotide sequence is TGCGCCAGCAGCCAAGATCAGGGTAGGGGCGAGACCCAGTACTTC.